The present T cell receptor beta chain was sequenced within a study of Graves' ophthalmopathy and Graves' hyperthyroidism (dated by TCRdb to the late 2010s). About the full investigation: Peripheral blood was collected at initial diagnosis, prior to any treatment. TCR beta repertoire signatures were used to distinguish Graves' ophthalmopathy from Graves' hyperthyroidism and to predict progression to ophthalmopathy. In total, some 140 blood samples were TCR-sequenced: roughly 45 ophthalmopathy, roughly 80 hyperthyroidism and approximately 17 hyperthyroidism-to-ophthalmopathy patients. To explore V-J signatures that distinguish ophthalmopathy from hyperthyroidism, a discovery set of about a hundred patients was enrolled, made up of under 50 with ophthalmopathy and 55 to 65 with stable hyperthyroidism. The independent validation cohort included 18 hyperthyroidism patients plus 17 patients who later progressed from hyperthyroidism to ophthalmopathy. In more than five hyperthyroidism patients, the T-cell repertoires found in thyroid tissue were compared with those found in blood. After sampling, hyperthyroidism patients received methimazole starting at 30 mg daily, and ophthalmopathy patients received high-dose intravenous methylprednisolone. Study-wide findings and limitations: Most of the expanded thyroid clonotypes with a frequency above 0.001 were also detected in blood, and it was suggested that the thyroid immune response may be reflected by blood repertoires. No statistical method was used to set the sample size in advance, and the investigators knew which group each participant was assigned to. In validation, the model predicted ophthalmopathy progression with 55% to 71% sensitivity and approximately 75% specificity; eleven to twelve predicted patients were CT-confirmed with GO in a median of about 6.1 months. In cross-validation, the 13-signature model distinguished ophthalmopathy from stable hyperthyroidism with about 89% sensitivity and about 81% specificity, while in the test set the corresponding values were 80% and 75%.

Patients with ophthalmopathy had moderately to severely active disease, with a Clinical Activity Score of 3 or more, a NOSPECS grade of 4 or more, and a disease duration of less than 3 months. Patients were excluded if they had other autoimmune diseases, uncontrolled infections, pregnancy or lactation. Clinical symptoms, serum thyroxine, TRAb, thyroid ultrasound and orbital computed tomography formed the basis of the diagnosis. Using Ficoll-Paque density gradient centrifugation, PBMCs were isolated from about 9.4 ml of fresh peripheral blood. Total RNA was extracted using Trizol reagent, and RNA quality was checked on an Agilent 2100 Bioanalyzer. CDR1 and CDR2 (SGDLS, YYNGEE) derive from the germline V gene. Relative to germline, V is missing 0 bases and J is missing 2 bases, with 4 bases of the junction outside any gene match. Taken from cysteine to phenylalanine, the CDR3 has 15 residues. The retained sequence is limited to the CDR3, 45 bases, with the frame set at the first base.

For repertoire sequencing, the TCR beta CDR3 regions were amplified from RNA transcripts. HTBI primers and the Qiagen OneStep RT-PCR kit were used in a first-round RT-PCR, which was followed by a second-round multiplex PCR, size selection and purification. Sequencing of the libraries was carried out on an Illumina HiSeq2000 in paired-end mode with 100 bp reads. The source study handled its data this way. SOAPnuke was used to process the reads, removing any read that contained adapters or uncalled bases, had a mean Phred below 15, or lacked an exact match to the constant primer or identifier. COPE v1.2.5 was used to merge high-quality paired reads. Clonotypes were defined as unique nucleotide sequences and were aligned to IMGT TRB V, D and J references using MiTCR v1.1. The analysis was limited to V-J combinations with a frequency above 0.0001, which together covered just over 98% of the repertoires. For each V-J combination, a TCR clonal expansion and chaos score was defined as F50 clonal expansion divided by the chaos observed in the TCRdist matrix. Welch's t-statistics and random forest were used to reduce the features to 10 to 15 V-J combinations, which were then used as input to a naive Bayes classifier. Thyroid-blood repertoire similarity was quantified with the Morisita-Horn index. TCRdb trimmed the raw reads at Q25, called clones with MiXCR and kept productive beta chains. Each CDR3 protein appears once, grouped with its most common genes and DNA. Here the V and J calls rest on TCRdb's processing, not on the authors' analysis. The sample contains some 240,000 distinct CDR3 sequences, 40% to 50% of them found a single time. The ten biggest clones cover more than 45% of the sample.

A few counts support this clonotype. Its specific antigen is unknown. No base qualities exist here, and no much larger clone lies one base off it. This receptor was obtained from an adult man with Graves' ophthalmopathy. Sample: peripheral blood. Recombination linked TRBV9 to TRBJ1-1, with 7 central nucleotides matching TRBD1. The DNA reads TGTGCCAGCAGCGTAGTAGGGGGCGAAAACACTGAAGCTTTCTTT. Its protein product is CASSVVGGENTEAFF.